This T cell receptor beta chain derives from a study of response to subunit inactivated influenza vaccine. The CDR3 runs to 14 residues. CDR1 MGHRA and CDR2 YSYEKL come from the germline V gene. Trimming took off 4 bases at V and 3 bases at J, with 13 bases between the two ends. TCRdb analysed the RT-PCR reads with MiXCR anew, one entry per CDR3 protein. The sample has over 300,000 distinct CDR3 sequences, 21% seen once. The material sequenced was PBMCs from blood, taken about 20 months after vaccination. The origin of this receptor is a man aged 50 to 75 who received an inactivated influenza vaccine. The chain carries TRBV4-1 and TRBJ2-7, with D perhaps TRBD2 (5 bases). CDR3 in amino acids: CASSRVGLYYEQYF. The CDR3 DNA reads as TGCGCCAGCAGCCGTGTTGGACTTTACTACGAGCAGTACTTC.